The clone carrying this T cell receptor beta chain was seen only a few times. Its matching antigen is unknown. This entry belongs to a study of beta chain features in type 1 diabetes. The CDR3 sequence is 14 residues long. V lost 0 bases, J lost 7 bases, and 10 bases lay in between. CDR1 is MNHEY and CDR2 is SVGAGI in the germline V gene. Study observations and caveats: More deletions and fewer insertions at VDJ junctions were found in patients with type 1 diabetes. Small HLA sub-analyses could not settle whether HLA shapes TCRB rearrangement. Patients' naive, central memory and Treg TCRB repertoires seemed closer to one another than those of healthy donors.

What was sequenced were expressed TCRB transcripts, since all of the isolated RNA had been reverse transcribed. Libraries were prepared by immunoSEQ multiplex PCR; TCRdb keeps only in-frame clonotypes and omits some of them. Among 120,000 to 150,000 clones listed, under 11% were seen once. The chain combines TRBV6-5 with TRBJ2-1, with TRBD1 as a possible D gene (7 bases). The origin of this receptor is a man between 18 and 35 years old in good health. The sequenced sample consisted of naive CD4+ T cells from blood. The CDR3: CASSYSTGRNEQFF. The DNA of the CDR3 is TGTGCCAGCAGTTACTCGACAGGGAGGAATGAGCAGTTCTTC.